One sample yielded the 30 T cell receptor beta chains listed below, sequenced in a study of shared clonotypes between healthy human individuals. Clones were sequenced by immunoSEQ multiplex PCR, and TCRdb holds only the in-frame ones, with some missing. The sample holds approximately 2,000,000 clones, around 90% seen once. Material for sequencing was naive CD4+ T cells from PBMCs. Subset of the sample: CD45RA+ positively selected. The source of these receptors is a man aged 18 to 29 in good health. Some clones in this sample may be carry-over from other donors' samples.

The V call is TRBV7-8, the J call TRBJ2-7, with D perhaps TRBD2 (6 bases). Germline CDR1 and CDR2: SGHVS and FQNEAQ. With 4 bases removed from V and 2 bases from J, the gap between germline ends came to 15 bases. The CDR3 spans 15 residues. CDR3 nucleotides: TGTGCCAGCAGCTCGAACTCCGGGAGCACCTACGAGCAGTACTTC. It translates to CASSSNSGSTYEQYF.

Remarks on this clone: Other DNA sequences in the same sample also yield this CDR3. V usage is TRBV5-1 and J usage is TRBJ2-1; D gene ambiguous. The CDR3 has 12 amino acids. Per the germline V gene, CDR1 is SGHRS and CDR2 is YFSETQ. V was cut by 0 bases and J by 8 bases, with 6 bases left in between. The CDR3 nucleotides read TGCGCCAGCAGCTTGGGGTGGGATGAGCAGTTCTTC. Translating gives CASSLGWDEQFF.

The chain joins TRBV5-1 to TRBJ2-1; TRBD2 aligns across 10 bases. Trimming took 0 bases from V and 6 from J; bases not matched to a gene: 6. The CDR3 is 16 residues long. Germline CDR1 SGHRS, CDR2 YFSETQ. DNA of the CDR3: TGCGCCAGCAGCTTGGACCGACTAGCGGGCAGCAATGAGCAGTTCTTC. Translated: CASSLDRLAGSNEQFF.

The genes are TRBV7-8 and TRBJ2-5, with 10 bases fitting TRBD2. The CDR3 covers 19 residues. Looked up from germline, CDR1 is SGHVS and CDR2 is FQNEAQ. V lost 1 base, J lost 5 bases, and 16 bases stayed unmatched. CDR3 amino acids: CASSLVLAGDPTGLETQYF. The CDR3 nucleotides read TGTGCCAGCAGCTTAGTTCTAGCGGGAGACCCTACCGGATTGGAGACCCAGTACTTC.

This rearrangement joins TRBV5-6 to TRBJ2-5; 7 positions agree with TRBD2. The CDR3 is 19 residues long. Germline V lookup: CDR1 SGHDT, CDR2 YYEEEE. Unmatched junction bases numbered 18, after V lost 4 bases and J lost 0 bases. CDR3 residues: CASSTFGAGAAPDQETQYF. CDR3 nucleotides: TGTGCCAGCAGCACCTTCGGGGCGGGAGCAGCTCCAGACCAAGAGACCCAGTACTTC.

The rearrangement uses TRBV19 and TRBJ2-7; D gene uncertain. The CDR3 has 15 amino acids. Germline CDR1 LNHDA, CDR2 SQIVND (reference sequence). Trimming pared 3 bases from V and 6 bases from J, leaving 18 bases between. This chain's CDR3 is CASSIRSGFGLEQYF. CDR3 nucleotide sequence: TGTGCCAGTAGTATTAGGTCCGGATTCGGGCTCGAGCAGTACTTC.

The rearrangement uses TRBV4-2 and TRBJ2-6; TRBD1 or TRBD2 may be the D gene (6 bases each). CDR1 is LGHNA, CDR2 YNFKEQ, per germline. The CDR3 sequence is 20 residues long. Deletions cut 5 bases from V and 0 bases from J, with 23 bases between. CDR3 amino acids: CASSTRERTVDPSGANVLTF. Here the CDR3 DNA reads TGTGCCAGCAGCACCCGGGAGAGGACAGTCGACCCCTCTGGGGCCAACGTCCTGACTTTC.

The chain couples TRBV27 to TRBJ2-3; possibly TRBD1 or TRBD2 for D (5 bases each). Germline CDR1 and CDR2: MNHEY and SMNVEV (reference sequence). Trimming took off 10 bases at V and 1 base at J, with 12 bases between the two ends. This CDR3 contains 13 residues. The CDR3 DNA reads as TGTGCCACCGGGACGGTGGGCACAGATACGCAGTATTTT. Its protein product is CATGTVGTDTQYF.

Worth noting for this clone: This CDR3 is also generated by other DNA sequences in the sample. The genes are TRBV7-8 and TRBJ2-3; D uncertain. Germline values: CDR1 SGHVS, CDR2 FQNEAQ. The CDR3 contains 13 residues. Trimming stripped 3 bases from V and 1 base from J, with 5 bases between. CDR3 DNA: TGTGCCAGCAGCTTTGAACGCACAGATACGCAGTATTTT. It translates to CASSFERTDTQYF.

About this clone itself: This sample also contains other DNA sequences that code for the same CDR3. CDR3 in DNA: TGCGCCAGCAGTGGAGGCGGGGATACGCAGTATTTT. Its translation: CASSGGGDTQYF. The chain joins TRBV10-2 to TRBJ2-3; D is possibly TRBD2 (5 bases). CDR1 WSHSY and CDR2 SAAADI come from the germline V gene. CDR3 length: 12 amino acids. The V end lost 4 bases, the J end lost 6 bases, and 8 bases lay between the germline ends.

This chain connects TRBV7-9 to TRBJ2-1, with D maybe TRBD1 (5 bases). Germline V CDR1 and CDR2: SEHNR, FQNEAQ (reference sequence). The CDR3 runs to 13 residues. V lost 2 bases and J lost 10, with 12 bases in between. The CDR3 region has the DNA TGTGCCAGCAGCTTACTAGGGGCTGAGGAGCAGTTCTTC. Encoded protein: CASSLLGAEEQFF.

The rearrangement links TRBV5-5 to TRBJ2-3; D possibly corresponds to TRBD2 (5 bases). This CDR3 contains 13 residues. Germline assignment: CDR1 SGHKS and CDR2 YYEKEE (reference sequence). The V end was cut by 4 bases, the J end by 0 bases, with 6 bases between. This chain's CDR3 is CASSRTSTDTQYF. The DNA of the CDR3 is TGTGCCAGCAGCAGGACTAGCACAGATACGCAGTATTTT.

The gene calls are TRBV10-3 and TRBJ2-1, with TRBD2 identical over 9 bases. The CDR3 length is 16 residues. V shed 3 bases, J shed 0 bases, and the junction held 3 bases outside the gene matches. CDR1 and CDR2 (germline): ENHRY, SYGVKD. The CDR3 is CAISDSGSRSYNEQFF. The CDR3 DNA is TGTGCCATCAGTGATAGCGGGAGCCGCTCCTACAATGAGCAGTTCTTC.

The rearrangement joins TRBV28 to TRBJ2-3, with 9 nucleotides matching TRBD1. Germline CDR1 reads MDHEN; CDR2 reads SYDVKM. The ends lost 1 base at V and 4 bases at J; junction bases unmatched: 12. The CDR3 contains 18 residues. The CDR3 protein is CASSLYRPGQGGPDTQYF. For the CDR3, the DNA is TGTGCCAGCAGTTTATATCGCCCGGGACAGGGAGGCCCAGATACGCAGTATTTT. The whole variable domain, filled in from reference TRBV28 and TRBJ2-3, reads DVKVTQSSRYLVKRTGEKVFLECVQDMDHENMFWYRQDPGLGLRLIYFSYDVKMKEKGDIPEGYSVSREKKERFSLILESASTNQTSMYLCASSLYRPGQGGPDTQYFGPGTRLTVL.

The rearrangement links TRBV27 to TRBJ2-1; 14 bases fit TRBD2. J lost 5 bases, V lost 4 bases, and 13 bases had no gene match. CDR3 length: 19 amino acids. Germline CDR1 MNHEY, CDR2 SMNVEV (reference sequence). CDR3 sequence: CASSSKLRLAGGVDNEQFF. In nucleotides, the CDR3 is TGTGCCAGCAGTTCAAAACTCCGACTAGCGGGAGGGGTAGACAATGAGCAGTTCTTC.

The rearrangement links TRBV14 to TRBJ1-2, with 11 bases matching TRBD1. The junction had 5 bases not matched to a gene; V was cut back by 4 bases and J by 7 bases. Germline V gene data show CDR1 as SGHDN and CDR2 as FVKESK. The CDR3 consists of 14 residues. CDR3 sequence reads: CASSRLGQGGGYTF. DNA for the CDR3: TGTGCCAGCAGCCGGCTGGGACAGGGGGGTGGCTACACCTTC.

The chain carries TRBV19 and TRBJ2-2; weak D call: TRBD2 (5 bases). Trimming took off 3 bases at V and 4 bases at J, with 9 bases between the two ends. Looked up from germline, CDR1 is LNHDA and CDR2 is SQIVND (reference sequence). CDR3 length: 14 residues. Written as DNA, the CDR3 is TGTGCCAGTAGTATCGAGCGGACCACCGGGGAGCTGTTTTTT. This gives the protein CASSIERTTGELFF.

This clone occurred once. Germline is not matched at one junction end, which may reflect a read error. This chain links TRBV2 with TRBJ1-2; no clear D gene. This CDR3 has 13 residues. CDR1 is SNHLY, CDR2 FYNNEI, per germline. The CDR3 region is CASRDTPGFRNSF. The CDR3 coding sequence is TGTGCCAGCAGAGACACACCGGGGTTCCGCAACTCCTTC.

The gene calls are TRBV5-4 and TRBJ2-3, with 7 bases aligning to TRBD1. There are 14 residues in the CDR3. Trimming removed 4 bases from V and 3 bases from J; junction bases left unmatched: 5. Germline loops: CDR1 SGHNT, CDR2 YYREEE (reference sequence). The CDR3 region has the DNA TGTGCCAGCAGCCCCCGACAGGGAACAGATACGCAGTATTTT. It translates to CASSPRQGTDTQYF.

The chain uses TRBV4-3 and TRBJ1-5; D not resolved. The CDR3 spans 13 residues. Germline V CDR1 and CDR2: LGHNA, YSLEER. Trimming took 0 bases from V and 5 from J, leaving 5 bases between them. CDR3 bases: TGCGCCAGCAGCCAAGATTGGTATCAGCCCCAGCATTTT. Its protein is CASSQDWYQPQHF.

This clone was found once. The genes are TRBV9 and TRBJ2-5, with D perhaps assigned TRBD1 or TRBD2 (6 bases each). The length of the CDR3 is 15 residues. Germline V gene data show CDR1 as SGDLS and CDR2 as YYNGEE. Trimming took 0 bases from V and 4 from J, leaving 13 bases between them. The chain's CDR3 is CASSVVGGKGETQYF. The CDR3 DNA reads as TGTGCCAGCAGCGTAGTGGGGGGCAAGGGAGAGACCCAGTACTTC.

The rearrangement uses TRBV5-8 and TRBJ1-3; a weak D match, TRBD1 (5 bases). V was shortened by 5 bases and J by 0 bases, with 12 bases between the two germline ends. The CDR3 has 15 residues. CDR1 SGHTS and CDR2 YDEGEE come from the germline V gene. Here the CDR3 reads CASSPEGHSGNTIYF. CDR3 in DNA: TGTGCCAGCAGTCCGGAAGGACACTCTGGAAACACCATATATTTT.

This clone has a handful of counts. The sample contains more than one DNA sequence encoding this CDR3. The rearrangement joins TRBV5-1 to TRBJ2-3; D is possibly TRBD1 (5 bases). The V gene lost 0 bases and the J gene lost 2 bases, with 7 bases spanning the gap. The CDR3 has 14 residues. Germline CDR1 reads SGHRS; CDR2 reads YFSETQ. CDR3 amino acids: CASSLGQSTDTQYF. CDR3 coding DNA: TGCGCCAGCAGCTTGGGACAGTCCACAGATACGCAGTATTTT.

The chain links TRBV2 to TRBJ2-7; 10 bases align to TRBD1. CDR1 is SNHLY, CDR2 FYNNEI, per germline. Trimming took 4 bases from V and 1 from J; bases not matched to a gene: 1. The CDR3 runs 14 residues. CDR3 bases: TGTGCCAGCAGTGGGGACAGGGGATCCTACGAGCAGTACTTC. It yields the protein CASSGDRGSYEQYF.

The CDR3 loop is CASSTSGRVTDTQYF. CDR3 DNA: TGTGCCAGCAGTACTAGCGGGAGAGTCACAGATACGCAGTATTTT. The chain employs TRBV7-9 and TRBJ2-3; 11 bases match TRBD2. V lost 6 bases and J lost 2; bases outside the gene matches: 4. This CDR3 is 15 amino acids long. Germline loops: CDR1 SEHNR, CDR2 FQNEAQ (reference sequence).

In the case of this clone: Distinct nucleotide sequences in the sample also encode this CDR3. The chain combines TRBV30 with TRBJ2-3; no firm D call. CDR3 length: 14 residues. CDR1 is GTSNPN and CDR2 is SVGIG in the germline V gene (reference sequence). Trimming stripped 3 bases from V and 1 base from J, with 11 bases between. CDR3 nucleotides: TGTGCCTGGAGCCTAGGCCAGGGCACAGATACGCAGTATTTT. As protein: CAWSLGQGTDTQYF.

The chain joins TRBV7-9 to TRBJ2-6, with 8 bases identical to TRBD2. The CDR3 covers 19 residues. Looked up from germline, CDR1 is SEHNR and CDR2 is FQNEAQ (reference sequence). V trimming: 5 bases; J trimming: 0 bases; junction bases outside the gene matches: 12. The CDR3: CASSPRLAGPRSGANVLTF. The CDR3 coding sequence is TGTGCCAGCAGCCCGCGATTAGCGGGACCGCGCTCTGGGGCCAACGTCCTGACTTTC.

This chain joins TRBV5-6 and TRBJ2-2; the D gene could be TRBD1 or TRBD2 (5 bases each). Germline CDR1 SGHDT, CDR2 YYEEEE. Trimming left V 6 bases short and J 6 bases short, with 21 bases between. The CDR3 extends over 16 amino acids. This chain's CDR3 is CASTYRTGQWAGELFF. The CDR3 DNA reads TGTGCCAGCACCTACCGTACGGGGCAGTGGGCCGGGGAGCTGTTTTTT.

The chain is built from TRBV14 and TRBJ1-5, with TRBD1 matching 9 bases. The V and J ends lost 4 bases and 7 bases, in that order; junction bases with no gene match: 2. The germline V gene has CDR1 SGHDN and CDR2 FVKESK. This CDR3 spans 13 amino acids. CDR3 coding DNA: TGTGCCAGCAGCCTGACAGGGGGACAGCCCCAGCATTTT. Translation: CASSLTGGQPQHF.

In DNA, the CDR3 is TGTGCCAGCATGGAAACGGAGCAAGAGACCCAGTACTTC. Protein product: CASMETEQETQYF. The chain combines TRBV2 with TRBJ2-5; D is undetermined. The CDR3 has 13 amino acids. Trimming removed 7 bases at V and 2 bases at J, with 11 bases between. CDR1 is SNHLY, CDR2 FYNNEI, per germline.